This record covers a single TCR beta chain. The antigen remains unidentified. cDNA serving as the sequencing template came from extracted, reverse transcribed RNA. Data came from immunoSEQ multiplex PCR; TCRdb stores just in-frame clones and leaves some out. This sample carries roughly 200,000 clones, roughly three fifths of them seen once, and the ten largest clones take nearly 5%. V lost 2 bases to trimming and J lost 5 bases; unmatched junction nucleotides: 6. The CDR3 is 15 amino acids. Germline assignment: CDR1 MNHEY and CDR2 SVGAGI. These data originate in a study of CD8+ T cells in alopecia areata. Regarding the study as a whole: Relative to normal scalp, lesional scalp, especially alopecia totalis/universalis, showed higher clonality. Sequencing of scalp samples also captures resident alphabeta T cells of normal skin.

The TCR originated in a human donor in good health. This chain joins TRBV6-5 and TRBJ1-1; TRBD1 matches at 9 bases. The sequencing input was CD8+ T cells sorted from blood. This chain's CDR3 is CASSYTKTGGTEAFF. As DNA, the CDR3 is TGTGCCAGCAGTTACACGAAGACAGGGGGTACTGAAGCTTTCTTT.